This T cell receptor beta chain was sequenced during a study of neurological immune-mediated disorders. Between the trimmed V and J ends, which lost 3 bases and 15 bases, there was a span of 9 bases. This CDR3 comprises 11 residues. In TCRdb, the 5' RACE reads were re-called with MiXCR into one record per CDR3 protein. The data show roughly 34,000 distinct CDR3 sequences, with under 6% seen just once and more than 20% held by the top ten. This clonotype appeared many times. The material sequenced was PBMCs. This receptor was taken from a man aged 18 to 30 in good health. The chain combines TRBV12-3 or TRBV12-4 with TRBJ2-6, with D uncertain. The chain's CDR3 is CASSFFGSLTF. CDR3 sequence (DNA): TGTGCCAGCAGTTTCTTCGGATCCCTGACTTTC.